This T cell receptor beta chain is drawn from a study of beta chain features in type 1 diabetes. The V end was cut by 4 bases, the J end by 0 bases, with 15 bases between. This CDR3 is 16 amino acids long. The germline V gene has CDR1 SGDLS and CDR2 YYNGEE. Study findings and constraints: Since sequencing was performed on cDNA, cells with high TCR expression could be over-represented. Shorter TCRB CDR3s, moderately but significantly so, were found in Type 1 diabetes patients in all four CD4+ subsets. A greater similarity of naive, central memory and Treg TCRB repertoires was seen among patients than among healthy donors.

Remarks on this clone: Its cognate antigen is unknown.

Researchers reported sorting CD4+ naive, central memory, regulatory and stem cell-like memory cells via CD45RO/CCR7/CD25/CD127/CD95/CD27. The investigators reverse transcribed all of the isolated RNA, so they sequenced expressed TCRB transcripts. Naive, central memory and regulatory T cell samples yielded around 3.4 million reads on average. Here immunoSEQ multiplex PCR was the method, and the copy in TCRdb shows in-frame clones only, minus some. The sample has 200,000 to 300,000 clones; 14% are singletons. Source material: naive CD4+ T cells from blood. This sequence was found in a man younger than 45 with type 1 diabetes. The chain carries TRBV9 and TRBJ2-3; the D gene is possibly TRBD2 (5 bases). The DNA for the CDR3 is TGTGCCAGCAGCCATCCCCGGGGTGCTAGCACAGATACGCAGTATTTT. Its protein is CASSHPRGASTDTQYF.